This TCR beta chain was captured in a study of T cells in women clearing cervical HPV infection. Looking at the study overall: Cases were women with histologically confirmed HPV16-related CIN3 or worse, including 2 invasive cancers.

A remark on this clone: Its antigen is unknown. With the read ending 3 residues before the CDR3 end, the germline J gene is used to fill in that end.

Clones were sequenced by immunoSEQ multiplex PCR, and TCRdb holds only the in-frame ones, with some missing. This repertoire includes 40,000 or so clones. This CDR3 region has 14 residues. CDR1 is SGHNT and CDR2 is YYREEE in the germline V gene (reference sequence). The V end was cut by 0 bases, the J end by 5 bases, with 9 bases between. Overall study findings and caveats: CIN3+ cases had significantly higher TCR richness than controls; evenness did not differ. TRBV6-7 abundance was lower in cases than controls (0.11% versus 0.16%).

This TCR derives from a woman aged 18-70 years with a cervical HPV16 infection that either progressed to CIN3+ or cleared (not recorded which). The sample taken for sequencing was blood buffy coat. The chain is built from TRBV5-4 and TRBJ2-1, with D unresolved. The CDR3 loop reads CASSLDSHNNEQFF. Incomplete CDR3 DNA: TGTGCCAGCAGCTTGGACAGCCACAACAATGAG.